This T cell receptor beta chain was captured in a study of human thymus T cells. Produced via immunoSEQ multiplex PCR; TCRdb's table is partial and in-frame only. This sample carries 40,000 to 45,000 clones, about 94% of them seen once, and the ten largest clones take about 0.13%. Infants, healthy and Finnish, who were having corrective surgery for congenital heart defects served as donors. Half of the eight donors gave 0.5-1 mL blood during surgery. The germline V gene encodes CDR1 SNHLY and CDR2 FYNNEI. The CDR3 has 16 residues. The V and J ends lost 6 bases and 2 bases, in that order; junction bases with no gene match: 6. As for this clone: The identical CDR3 is also encoded by other nucleotide sequences in the sample.

Material for sequencing was blood. This chain links TRBV2 with TRBJ2-3; 12 bases are a match to TRBD2. The TCR was taken from a boy younger than two with a congenital heart defect but otherwise immunologically healthy. CDR3 protein: CASSPSGGGFTDTQYF. CDR3 nucleotide sequence: TGTGCCAGCAGCCCTAGCGGGGGGGGGTTCACAGATACGCAGTATTTT.